Included here is one TCR beta chain sequence, with context. The data are from a study of response to subunit inactivated influenza vaccine. Via MiXCR, TCRdb re-called the RT-PCR reads, giving one row per CDR3 protein. The table lists about 540,000 distinct CDR3 sequences, less than 15% of them singletons. Per germline, CDR1 DFQATT and CDR2 SNEGSKA (reference sequence). CDR3 length: 14 residues. V lost 0 bases and J 5 bases, leaving 13 bases between the germline ends. This clonotype was obtained from a man in his forties or fifties who received an inactivated influenza vaccine. The rearrangement joins TRBV20-1 to TRBJ2-5; no reliable D call. The sample was PBMCs from blood, taken about 13 days after vaccination. CDR3 protein: CSARDGVRIETQYF. For the CDR3, the DNA is TGCAGTGCTAGAGATGGTGTGAGAATCGAGACCCAGTACTTC.